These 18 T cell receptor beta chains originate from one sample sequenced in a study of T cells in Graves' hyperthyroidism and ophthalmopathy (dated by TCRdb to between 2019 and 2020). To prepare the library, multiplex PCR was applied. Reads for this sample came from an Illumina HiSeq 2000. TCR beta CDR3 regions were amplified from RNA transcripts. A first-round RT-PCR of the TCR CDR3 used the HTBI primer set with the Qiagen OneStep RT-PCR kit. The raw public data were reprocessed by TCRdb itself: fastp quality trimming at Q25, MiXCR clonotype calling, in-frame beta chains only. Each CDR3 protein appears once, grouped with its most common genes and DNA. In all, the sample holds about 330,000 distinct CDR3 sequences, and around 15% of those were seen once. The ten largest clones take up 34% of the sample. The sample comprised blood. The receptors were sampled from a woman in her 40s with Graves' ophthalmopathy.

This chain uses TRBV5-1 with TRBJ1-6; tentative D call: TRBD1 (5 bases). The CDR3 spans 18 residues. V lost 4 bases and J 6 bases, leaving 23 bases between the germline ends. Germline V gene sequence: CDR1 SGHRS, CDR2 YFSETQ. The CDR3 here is CASSPADDSLSRNSPLHF. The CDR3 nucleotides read TGCGCCAGCAGCCCAGCCGATGACAGCCTTTCACGTAATTCACCCCTCCACTTT.

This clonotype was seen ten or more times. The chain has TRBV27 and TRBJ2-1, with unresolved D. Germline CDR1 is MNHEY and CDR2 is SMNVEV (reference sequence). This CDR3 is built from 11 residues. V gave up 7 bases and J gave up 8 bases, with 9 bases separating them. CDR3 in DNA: TGTGCCAGCACCATCGGGTATGAGCAGTTCTTC. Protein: CASTIGYEQFF.

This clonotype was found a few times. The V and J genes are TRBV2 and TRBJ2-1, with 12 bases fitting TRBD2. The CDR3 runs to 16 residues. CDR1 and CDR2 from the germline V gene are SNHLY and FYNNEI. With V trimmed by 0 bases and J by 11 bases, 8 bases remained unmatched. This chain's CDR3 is CASSEARASGGGKQFF. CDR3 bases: TGTGCCAGCAGTGAAGCGCGGGCTAGCGGGGGGGGTAAGCAGTTCTTC.

This CDR3 reads CASSSRGNIQYF. As DNA, the CDR3 is TGTGCCAGCAGCTCCAGGGGAAACATTCAGTACTTC. The genes are TRBV3-1 and TRBJ2-4, with D possibly TRBD1 on 6 matching bases. V was pared by 5 bases and J by 6 bases, with 8 bases between. The CDR3 is 12 amino acids. Germline loops: CDR1 LGHDT, CDR2 YNNKEL (reference sequence).

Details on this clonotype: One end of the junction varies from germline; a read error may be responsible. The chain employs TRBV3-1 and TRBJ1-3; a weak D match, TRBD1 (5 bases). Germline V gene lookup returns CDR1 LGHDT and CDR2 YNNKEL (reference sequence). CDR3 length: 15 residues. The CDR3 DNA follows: TGTGCCTGCAGCCCGACGGGGGTTCTTGGAAACACCATATATTTT. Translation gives CACSPTGVLGNTIYF. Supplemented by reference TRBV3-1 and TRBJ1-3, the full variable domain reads DTAVSQTPKYLVTQMGNDKSIKCEQNLGHDTMYWYKQDSKKFLKIMFSYNNKELIINETVPNRFSPKSPDKAHLNLHINSLELGDSAVYFCACSPTGVLGNTIYFGEGSWLTVV.

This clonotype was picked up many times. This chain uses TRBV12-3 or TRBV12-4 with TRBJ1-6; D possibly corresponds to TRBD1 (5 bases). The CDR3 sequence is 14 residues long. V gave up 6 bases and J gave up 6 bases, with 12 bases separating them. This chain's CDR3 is CASRQGVVNSPLHF. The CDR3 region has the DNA TGTGCCAGCAGGCAGGGAGTCGTTAATTCACCCCTCCACTTT.

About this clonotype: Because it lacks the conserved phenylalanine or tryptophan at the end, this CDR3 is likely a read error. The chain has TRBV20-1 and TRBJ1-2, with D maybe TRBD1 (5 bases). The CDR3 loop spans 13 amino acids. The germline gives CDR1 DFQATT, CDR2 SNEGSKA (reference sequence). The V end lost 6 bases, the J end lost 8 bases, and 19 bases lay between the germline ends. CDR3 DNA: TGCAGTGCCGATGGAGGGACTGACCGCGGCTACACCCTC. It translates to CSADGGTDRGYTL.

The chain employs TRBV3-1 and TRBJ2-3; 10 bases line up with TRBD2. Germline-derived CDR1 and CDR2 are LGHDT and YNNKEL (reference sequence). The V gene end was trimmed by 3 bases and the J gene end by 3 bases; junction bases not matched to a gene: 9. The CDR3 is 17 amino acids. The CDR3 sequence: CASSHRGGSGGTDTQYF. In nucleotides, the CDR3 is TGTGCCAGCAGCCATCGCGGGGGTAGCGGGGGGACAGATACGCAGTATTTT.

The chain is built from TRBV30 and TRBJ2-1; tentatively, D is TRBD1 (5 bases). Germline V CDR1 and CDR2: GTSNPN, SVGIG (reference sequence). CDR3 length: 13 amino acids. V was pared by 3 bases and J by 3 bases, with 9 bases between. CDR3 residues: CAWRQGNYNEQFF. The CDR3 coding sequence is TGTGCCTGGAGGCAGGGAAACTACAATGAGCAGTTCTTC.

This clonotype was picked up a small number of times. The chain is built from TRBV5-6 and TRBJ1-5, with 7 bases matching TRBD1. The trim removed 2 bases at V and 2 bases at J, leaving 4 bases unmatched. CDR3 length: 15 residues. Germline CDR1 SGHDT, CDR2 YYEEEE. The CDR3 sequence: CASSFYRGGNQPQHF. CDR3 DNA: TGTGCCAGCAGCTTCTACAGGGGAGGCAATCAGCCCCAGCATTTT.

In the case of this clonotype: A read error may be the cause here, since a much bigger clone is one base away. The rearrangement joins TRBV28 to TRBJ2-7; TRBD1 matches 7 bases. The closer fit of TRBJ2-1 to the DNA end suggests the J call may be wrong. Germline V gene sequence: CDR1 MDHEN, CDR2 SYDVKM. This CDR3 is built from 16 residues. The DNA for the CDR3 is TGTGCCAGCAGTAACGGGGACAGCCTTAGCTCCTACGAGCAGTTCTTC. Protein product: CASSNGDSLSSYEQFF.

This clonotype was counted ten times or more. Here the CDR3 DNA reads TGTGCCAGCAGCCAGTCGGGACAGCCCCAGCATTTT. Protein sequence: CASSQSGQPQHF. The genes are TRBV3-1 and TRBJ1-5, with D hard to call. The ends were cut back, 3 bases at V and 7 bases at J, with 7 bases in the middle. This CDR3 contains 12 residues. Germline CDR1 reads LGHDT; CDR2 reads YNNKEL (reference sequence). Supplemented by reference TRBV3-1 and TRBJ1-5, the full variable domain reads DTAVSQTPKYLVTQMGNDKSIKCEQNLGHDTMYWYKQDSKKFLKIMFSYNNKELIINETVPNRFSPKSPDKAHLNLHINSLELGDSAVYFCASSQSGQPQHFGDGTRLSIL.

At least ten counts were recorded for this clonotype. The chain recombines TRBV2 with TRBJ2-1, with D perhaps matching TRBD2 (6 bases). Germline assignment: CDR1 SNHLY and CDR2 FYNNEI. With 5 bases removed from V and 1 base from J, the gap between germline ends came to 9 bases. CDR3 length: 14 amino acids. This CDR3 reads CASSRDWSYNEQFF. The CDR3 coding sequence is TGTGCCAGCAGTCGGGACTGGTCCTACAATGAGCAGTTCTTC.

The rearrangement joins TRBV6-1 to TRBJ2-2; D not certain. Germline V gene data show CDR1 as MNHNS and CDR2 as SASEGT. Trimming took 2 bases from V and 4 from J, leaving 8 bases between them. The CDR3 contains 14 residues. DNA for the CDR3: TGTGCCAGCAGTGAACTGTCCTCCACCGGGGAGCTGTTTTTT. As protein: CASSELSSTGELFF.

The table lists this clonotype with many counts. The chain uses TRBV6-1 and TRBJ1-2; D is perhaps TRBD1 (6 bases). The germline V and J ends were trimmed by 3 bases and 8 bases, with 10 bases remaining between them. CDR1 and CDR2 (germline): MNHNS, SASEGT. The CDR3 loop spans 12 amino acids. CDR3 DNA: TGTGCCAGCAGTGAGGACAGAAGGGGCTACACCTTC. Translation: CASSEDRRGYTF.

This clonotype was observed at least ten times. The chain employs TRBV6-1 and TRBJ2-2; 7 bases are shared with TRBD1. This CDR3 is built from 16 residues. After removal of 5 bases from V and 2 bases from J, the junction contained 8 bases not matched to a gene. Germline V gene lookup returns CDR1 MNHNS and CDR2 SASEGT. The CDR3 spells CASSPLDRRNTGELFF. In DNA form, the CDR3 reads TGTGCCAGCAGTCCTTTGGACAGGCGTAACACCGGGGAGCTGTTTTTT.

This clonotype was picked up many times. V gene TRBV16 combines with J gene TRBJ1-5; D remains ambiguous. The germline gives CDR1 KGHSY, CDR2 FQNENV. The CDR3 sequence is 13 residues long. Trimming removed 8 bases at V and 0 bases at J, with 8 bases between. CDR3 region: CASSHNSNQPQHF. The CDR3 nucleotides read TGTGCCAGCTCCCATAATAGCAATCAGCCCCAGCATTTT.

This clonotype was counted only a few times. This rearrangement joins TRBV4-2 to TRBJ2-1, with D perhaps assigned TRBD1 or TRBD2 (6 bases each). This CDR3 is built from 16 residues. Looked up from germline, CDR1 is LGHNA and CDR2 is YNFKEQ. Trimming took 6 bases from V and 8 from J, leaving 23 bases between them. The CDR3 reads CASREGGSRIFDEQFF. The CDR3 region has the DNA TGTGCCAGCAGGGAGGGGGGCTCGAGGATTTTCGATGAGCAGTTCTTC.